These 20 T cell receptor beta chains were all obtained from the same sample, sequenced in a study of T cells in localized non-small cell lung cancer. Sequencing used immunoSEQ multiplex PCR; TCRdb keeps in-frame clones, though not all of them. The data contain around 130,000 clones, approximately 88% of them singletons. Sequencing was performed on peripheral blood, taken before any cancer treatment. The source of these receptors is a female donor of 60 years or more with stage I lung adenocarcinoma.

This clone was recorded a few times. The chain joins TRBV2 to TRBJ1-5; D remains unclear. CDR1 and CDR2 (germline): SNHLY, FYNNEI. The CDR3 runs to 13 residues. Trimming stripped 4 bases from V and 7 bases from J, with 11 bases between. DNA for the CDR3: TGTGCCAGCAGTGCTGGGGAGGGACAGCCCCAGCATTTT. It translates to CASSAGEGQPQHF.

The chain employs TRBV11-2 and TRBJ2-7; 9 bases line up with TRBD1. V dropped 1 base and J dropped 6; count of bases not matched to a gene: 4. Germline V lookup: CDR1 SGHAT, CDR2 FQNNGV. This CDR3 spans 14 amino acids. The CDR3 loop is CASSLGQGVPEQYF. The CDR3 DNA reads as TGTGCCAGCAGCTTAGGACAGGGGGTCCCCGAGCAGTACTTC.

The chain has TRBV28 and TRBJ2-1, with 9 bases lining up with TRBD1. Germline CDR1 reads MDHEN; CDR2 reads SYDVKM. The CDR3 has 14 amino acids. With 10 bases clipped from V and 0 bases from J, the junction kept 4 bases outside the gene matches. The CDR3 DNA follows: TGTGCCATCGACAGGGGGTCCTCCTACAATGAGCAGTTCTTC. It encodes CAIDRGSSYNEQFF.

The gene calls are TRBV15 and TRBJ2-2; 8 bases are shared with TRBD2. Germline V CDR1 and CDR2: LNHNV, YYDKDF (reference sequence). The junction had 10 bases not matched to a gene; V was cut back by 0 bases and J by 4 bases. The CDR3 has 18 residues. CDR3 bases: TGTGCCACCAGCAGAGATTTGGCCGGGACTAGAAGCACCGGGGAGCTGTTTTTT. Protein: CATSRDLAGTRSTGELFF.

The chain has TRBV2 and TRBJ1-2; D not certain. Germline assignment: CDR1 SNHLY and CDR2 FYNNEI. The CDR3 contains 13 residues. Trimming shortened V by 3 bases and J by 7 bases, and 12 bases separated the two germline ends. The CDR3 protein is CASSDGGPGGYTF. The CDR3 bases are TGTGCCAGCAGTGATGGCGGTCCGGGTGGCTACACCTTC.

This rearrangement joins TRBV4-1 to TRBJ2-7; D gene ambiguous. Per germline, CDR1 MGHRA and CDR2 YSYEKL. V was pared by 1 base and J by 2 bases, with 12 bases between. The CDR3 runs to 15 residues. The CDR3 here is CASSQGLARPYEQYF. Written as DNA, the CDR3 is TGCGCCAGCAGCCAAGGCTTAGCCCGCCCCTACGAGCAGTACTTC.

V usage is TRBV7-7 and J usage is TRBJ2-1; D is possibly TRBD1 or TRBD2 (5 bases each). The CDR3 consists of 14 residues. V lost 5 bases and J 10 bases, leaving 18 bases between the germline ends. CDR1 and CDR2 (germline): SSHAT, FNYEAQ (reference sequence). The CDR3 nucleotides are TGTGCCAGCAGCGACGAAATCGGGACGAGAGAGCAGTTCTTC. Protein sequence: CASSDEIGTREQFF. Full variable domain (missing parts from reference TRBV7-7 and TRBJ2-1): GAGVSQSPRYKVTKRGQDVTLRCDPISSHATLYWYQQALGQGPEFLTYFNYEAQPDKSGLPSDRFSAERPEGSISTLTIQRTEQRDSAMYRCASSDEIGTREQFFGPGTRLTVL.

V is TRBV29-1 and J is TRBJ1-1; possibly TRBD1 for D (5 bases). The CDR3 covers 12 residues. Germline V gene sequence: CDR1 SQVTM, CDR2 ANQGSEA. The CDR3 reads CSGRGDGTEAFF. In nucleotides, the CDR3 is TGCAGTGGTCGGGGCGATGGCACTGAAGCTTTCTTT.

This clone was recorded a few times. This chain links TRBV9 with TRBJ1-2; unclear D gene. Trimming cost V 3 bases and J 8 bases, with 17 bases left between them. Germline-derived CDR1 and CDR2 are SGDLS and YYNGEE. The length of the CDR3 is 14 residues. In DNA, the CDR3 is TGTGCCAGCAGCGCGGCTTATACACTGGCCGGCTACACCTTC. This encodes CASSAAYTLAGYTF.

In this sample, this clone turned up once. The genes are TRBV10-3 and TRBJ2-1, with TRBD2 identical over 16 bases. The CDR3 contains 16 residues. Trimming removed 6 bases from V and 12 bases from J; junction bases left unmatched: 11. Germline values: CDR1 ENHRY, CDR2 SYGVKD. CDR3 residues: CAIRGTSGRGGNRQFF. DNA of the CDR3: TGTGCCATCAGGGGGACTAGCGGGAGGGGTGGGAATCGGCAGTTCTTC.

The V call is TRBV23-1, the J call TRBJ2-5; 13 bases align to TRBD2. TRBV23-1 is reported as an ORF; its role is uncertain. The J segment lost 5 bases and the V segment lost 2 bases, leaving 5 bases of the junction unmatched. The CDR3 is made up of 16 amino acids. CDR3 nucleotides: TGCGCCAGCAGTCAAGGACTAGCGGGAGAGGGGGAGACCCAGTACTTC. Its translation is CASSQGLAGEGETQYF.

The genes are TRBV19 and TRBJ1-2, with a possible D match to TRBD1 (5 bases). From germline, CDR1 is LNHDA and CDR2 SQIVND (reference sequence). Trimming stripped 2 bases from V and 2 bases from J, with 21 bases between. The CDR3 extends over 18 amino acids. As DNA, the CDR3 is TGTGCCAGTAGTATACCCGATGGGGCAGGGACGGCGAACTATGGCTACACCTTC. Its translation is CASSIPDGAGTANYGYTF.

The rearrangement joins TRBV29-1 to TRBJ2-7, with unresolved D. Per the germline V gene, CDR1 is SQVTM and CDR2 is ANQGSEA. This CDR3 has 10 residues. V lost 4 bases to trimming and J lost 6 bases, with 7 bases between them. The CDR3 sequence is CSVGAREQYF. CDR3 bases: TGCAGCGTTGGGGCCCGCGAGCAGTACTTC.

The chain is built from TRBV19 and TRBJ2-4; 8 bases map to TRBD1. V lost 10 bases to trimming and J lost 6 bases; unmatched junction nucleotides: 11. Germline V gives CDR1 LNHDA, CDR2 SQIVND (reference sequence). The CDR3 is made up of 14 amino acids. CDR3 in amino acids: CATAGGGWGNIQYF. The CDR3 DNA reads TGTGCCACCGCAGGGGGCGGTTGGGGAAACATTCAGTACTTC.

J is TRBJ1-3 and V is TRBV6-5; D ambiguous. The CDR3 runs 16 residues. CDR1 is MNHEY, CDR2 SVGAGI, per germline. The V end lost 0 bases, the J end lost 0 bases, and 9 bases lay between the germline ends. This chain's CDR3 is CASSYSRRSSGNTIYF. CDR3 nucleotides: TGTGCCAGCAGTTACTCCCGACGTAGCTCTGGAAACACCATATATTTT.

V usage is TRBV28 and J usage is TRBJ1-5; 10 bases are a match to TRBD1. The trim removed 6 bases at V and 5 bases at J, leaving 7 bases unmatched. CDR3 size: 15 residues. Germline V CDR1 and CDR2: MDHEN, SYDVKM. The CDR3 loop is CASSPRGQGYQPQHF. CDR3 in DNA: TGTGCCAGCAGCCCAAGGGGACAGGGGTATCAGCCCCAGCATTTT.

The chain employs TRBV7-9 and TRBJ2-5, with D unclear. CDR1 is SEHNR and CDR2 is FQNEAQ in the germline V gene (reference sequence). The CDR3 contains 14 residues. The V end lost 5 bases, the J end lost 7 bases, and 17 bases lay between the germline ends. This chain's CDR3 is CASSSDLIYGTQYF. The DNA of the CDR3 is TGTGCCAGCAGCAGCGACTTGATTTACGGGACCCAGTACTTC.

The V gene is TRBV2, the J gene TRBJ2-5; D unresolved. This CDR3 is 14 amino acids long. V was pared by 1 base and J by 2 bases, with 8 bases between. CDR1 is SNHLY and CDR2 is FYNNEI in the germline V gene. DNA of the CDR3: TGTGCCAGCAGTGAAGTGCGGTCTCAAGAGACCCAGTACTTC. This codes for CASSEVRSQETQYF. The full variable domain, rest sourced from reference TRBV2 and TRBJ2-5, is EPEVTQTPSHQVTQMGQEVILRCVPISNHLYFYWYRQILGQKVEFLVSFYNNEISEKSEIFDDQFSVERPDGSNFTLKIRSTKLEDSAMYFCASSEVRSQETQYFGPGTRLLVL.

The chain carries TRBV6-5 and TRBJ1-2; 10 positions agree with TRBD1. This CDR3 has 16 residues. Germline assignment: CDR1 MNHEY and CDR2 SVGAGI. The V segment lost 4 bases and the J segment 0 bases; nucleotides outside the gene matches: 5. The CDR3 sequence is CASSSGQGESNYGYTF. DNA for the CDR3: TGTGCCAGCAGTTCCGGACAGGGGGAATCTAACTATGGCTACACCTTC.

The V gene is TRBV30, the J gene TRBJ2-5, with D possibly being TRBD2 (6 bases). Gene TRBJ2-7 matches the end of the DNA better, so the J call may be wrong. CDR1 is GTSNPN, CDR2 SVGIG, per germline (reference sequence). The CDR3 covers 13 residues. The CDR3: CAWSVGGASEQYF. CDR3 DNA sequence: TGTGCCTGGAGTGTGGGGGGAGCGAGCGAGCAGTACTTC.